This T cell receptor (beta chain) was profiled in a study of blood T cell repertoires in COVID-19. About the research overall: Sample material is recorded as cDNA or gDNA derived from T cells, B-cell-depleted T cells, or PBMCs.

Authors' methods: Amplification from reference gene primers served as the basis for estimated nucleated cell counts. The protocol was immunoSEQ multiplex PCR, while the TCRdb copy is restricted to in-frame clones and leaves out a portion. The V and J calls and clone size come from that table; D and trimming were worked out from the DNA. The sample contains about 200,000 clones, about nine tenths of which appear only once. Germline V gene lookup returns CDR1 MNHEY and CDR2 SMNVEV (reference sequence). The CDR3 runs 12 residues. Trimming left V 6 bases short and J 7 bases short, with 12 bases between. This TCR was recovered from a man aged 35 to 55 with acute or convalescent COVID-19. The sample consisted of peripheral blood. The chain is built from TRBV27 and TRBJ1-2; D possibly corresponds to TRBD1 (6 bases). The CDR3 reads CASRVQGSGYTF. The CDR3, as DNA: TGTGCCAGCAGGGTACAGGGAAGTGGCTACACCTTC.